This T cell receptor beta chain was identified during a study of blood T cell repertoires in COVID-19. Per the original methods: Reference gene primer amplification in the assay estimated nucleated cell counts. Sequencing used immunoSEQ multiplex PCR; TCRdb keeps in-frame clones, though not all of them. Clone size and V and J calls were adopted from that table, with D and trimming inferred from the DNA. The data hold 250,000 to 350,000 clones, with about 86% observed a single time. In germline, CDR1 is SGHTA, CDR2 FQGNSA. The length of the CDR3 is 17 residues. The V gene end was trimmed by 4 bases and the J gene end by 2 bases; junction bases not matched to a gene: 9.

Sequencing was carried out using peripheral blood. This receptor was obtained from a woman between 65 and 79 years old with COVID-19, enrolled during active disease. The chain joins TRBV7-2 to TRBJ2-2, with 8 bases identical to TRBD2. As DNA, the CDR3 is TGTGCCAGCAGCTCTGGGCTAGCGGGCATAAACACCGGGGAGCTGTTTTTT. Translating gives CASSSGLAGINTGELFF. The full variable domain, completed using reference TRBV7-2 and TRBJ2-2, is GAGVSQSPSNKVTEKGKDVELRCDPISGHTALYWYRQSLGQGLEFLIYFQGNSAPDKSGLPSDRFSAERTGGSVSTLTIQRTQQEDSAVYLCASSSGLAGINTGELFFGEGSRLTVL.